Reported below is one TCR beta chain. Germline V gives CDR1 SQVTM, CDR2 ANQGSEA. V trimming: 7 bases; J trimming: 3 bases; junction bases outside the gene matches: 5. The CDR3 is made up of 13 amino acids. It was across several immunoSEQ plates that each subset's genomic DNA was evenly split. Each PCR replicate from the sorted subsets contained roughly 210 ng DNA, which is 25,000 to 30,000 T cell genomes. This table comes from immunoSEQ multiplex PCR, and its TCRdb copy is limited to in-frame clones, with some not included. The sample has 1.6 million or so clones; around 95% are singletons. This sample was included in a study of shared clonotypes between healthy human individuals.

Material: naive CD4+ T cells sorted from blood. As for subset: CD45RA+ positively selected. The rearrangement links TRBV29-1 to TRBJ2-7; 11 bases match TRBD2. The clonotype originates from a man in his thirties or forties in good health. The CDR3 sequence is CSARTSGFYEQYF. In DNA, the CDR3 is TGCAGCGCCAGGACTAGCGGGTTCTACGAGCAGTACTTC.